This TCR beta chain was captured in a study of Ad26.COV2.S vaccination and SARS-CoV-2 variants. Study information: COV1001, an Ad26.COV2.S trial, supplied this vaccine-arm donor. Doses of Ad26.COV2.S were injected into muscle once or twice, 56 days apart.

The treatment is: roughly 20 received Ad26.COV2.S at low or high dose, single or two shots; about 5 received placebo; per-sample allocation not given. Sampling happened 63 days after the first vaccine or placebo injection. CDR1 and CDR2 (germline): SGHKS, YYEKEE (reference sequence). Trimming removed 4 bases from V and 5 bases from J, with 12 bases in between. The CDR3 extends over 14 amino acids. TCRdb's copy holds only in-frame clones and misses some; the assay was immunoSEQ multiplex PCR. Of 440,000 or so clones in the sample, roughly 91% were seen once. The origin of this receptor is a person aged 18-60 years who received the Ad26.COV2.S COVID-19 vaccine or a placebo. The chain links TRBV5-5 to TRBJ2-2; TRBD1 might be the D (5 bases). This material consisted of peripheral blood, taken in a trial of Ad26.COV2.S vaccine versus placebo. The CDR3, as DNA: TGTGCCAGCAGCCCTCAGGGCGCGACCGGGGAGCTGTTTTTT. Amino acid sequence: CASSPQGATGELFF.